Presented here are 19 T cell receptor beta chains from one specimen sequenced in a study of read filtering for tumor transcriptome and immune sequencing. Molecular barcoded adaptors covering alpha/delta and beta/gamma chains were used on 400 ng RNA. MiXCR, applied by TCRdb to the reads, yields one record per CDR3 protein. The sample shows approximately 41,000 distinct CDR3 sequences, under 15% of them seen only once. Sequencing used a population of CD138-negative cells sorted from bone marrow. These receptors came from a donor at least 40 years old with multiple myeloma.

A remark on this clonotype: A much larger clonotype is one base distant, so this may be a read error. This CDR3 is missing its conserved last phenylalanine or tryptophan, likely due to a read error. The chain has TRBV11-1 and TRBJ2-4; 7 nucleotides agree with TRBD2. There are 14 residues in the CDR3. Trimming at V came to 4 bases and at J to 8 bases, leaving 8 bases not matched to a gene. CDR1 and CDR2 from the germline V gene are SGHAT and FQDESV (reference sequence). As DNA, the CDR3 is TGTGCCAGCAGCTCGGGACCGGCGGGGGACATTCAGTACATC. This translates into CASSSGPAGDIQYI.

This clonotype occurred many times. CDR3 region: CSAHEGAGGTGKTQYF. CDR3 sequence (DNA): TGCAGTGCCCATGAAGGAGCGGGAGGAACGGGGAAGACCCAGTACTTC. V is TRBV20-1 and J is TRBJ2-5, with 9 positions matching TRBD2. The CDR3 runs 16 residues. Germline assignment: CDR1 DFQATT and CDR2 SNEGSKA (reference sequence). J lost 6 bases, V lost 6 bases, and 17 bases had no gene match.

This clonotype was counted many times. The chain carries TRBV7-9 and TRBJ2-1; weak D call: TRBD2 (6 bases). From germline, CDR1 is SEHNR and CDR2 FQNEAQ (reference sequence). Trimming removed 0 bases from V and 5 bases from J, with 14 bases in between. The CDR3 runs to 16 residues. In DNA form, the CDR3 reads TGTGCCAGCAGCTTAGCGAGGTGGGCGGGGCACAATGAGCAGTTCTTC. It translates to CASSLARWAGHNEQFF.

This clonotype was seen ten or more times. The rearrangement uses TRBV18 and TRBJ2-2; D is unresolved. V shed 1 base and J shed 0 bases, with 15 bases lying between them. Looked up from germline, CDR1 is KGHSH and CDR2 is LQKENI. The CDR3 is made up of 18 amino acids. CDR3 residues: CASSPRVPQMANTGELFF. The CDR3, as DNA: TGTGCCAGCTCACCACGTGTCCCCCAAATGGCGAACACCGGGGAGCTGTTTTTT.

This clonotype was counted at least ten times. The gene calls are TRBV7-2 and TRBJ2-3, with 8 bases identical to TRBD2. The CDR3 runs to 14 residues. The trim removed 1 base at V and 5 bases at J, leaving 2 bases unmatched. CDR1 is SGHTA, CDR2 FQGNSA, per germline. The CDR3 nucleotides are TGTGCCAGCAGCTTAGGGACTAGCTTAGATACGCAGTATTTT. Translation gives CASSLGTSLDTQYF.

This clonotype came up many times. This rearrangement joins TRBV7-9 to TRBJ2-2; D possibly corresponds to TRBD1 (6 bases). Deletions cut 6 bases from V and 5 bases from J, with 10 bases between. Germline V gives CDR1 SEHNR, CDR2 FQNEAQ (reference sequence). The CDR3 runs 13 residues. The CDR3 DNA follows: TGTGCCAGCAGGGACACAGGGACCGGGGAGCTGTTTTTT. Residues: CASRDTGTGELFF.

V is TRBV28 and J is TRBJ1-2; D is undetermined. The CDR3 is 12 residues long. Trimming took 4 bases from V and 4 from J, leaving 7 bases between them. The germline CDR1 and CDR2 sequences are MDHEN and SYDVKM. The CDR3 bases are TGTGCCAGCAGTTCTAGGAGCTATGGCTACACCTTC. It codes for CASSSRSYGYTF.

The chain combines TRBV6-1 with TRBJ1-1; D is unclear. This CDR3 comprises 13 residues. Germline assignment: CDR1 MNHNS and CDR2 SASEGT. V shed 4 bases and J shed 2 bases, with 8 bases lying between them. The CDR3 protein is CASSGTLNTEAFF. Here the CDR3 DNA reads TGTGCCAGCAGTGGCACTCTCAACACTGAAGCTTTCTTT.

At least ten counts were recorded for this clonotype. V gene TRBV28 combines with J gene TRBJ2-5, with unresolved D. This CDR3 spans 13 amino acids. V was shortened by 4 bases and J by 2 bases, with 8 bases between the two germline ends. Germline values: CDR1 MDHEN, CDR2 SYDVKM. CDR3 amino acids: CASSSGRQETQYF. The CDR3 DNA reads as TGTGCCAGCAGTTCGGGCAGACAAGAGACCCAGTACTTC.

This clonotype was found many times. The CDR3 reads CSASSNRQSLYEQYF. CDR3 bases: TGCAGTGCTAGTAGCAACCGACAGTCCCTCTACGAGCAGTACTTC. V is TRBV20-1 and J is TRBJ2-7, with D possibly TRBD1 on 5 matching bases. The CDR3 spans 15 residues. V was pared by 3 bases and J by 3 bases, with 18 bases between. Germline V lookup: CDR1 DFQATT, CDR2 SNEGSKA (reference sequence).

This clonotype was found many times. V usage is TRBV20-1 and J usage is TRBJ2-2; 9 nucleotides match TRBD2. With 3 bases clipped from V and 6 bases from J, the junction kept 8 bases outside the gene matches. CDR1 and CDR2 (germline): DFQATT, SNEGSKA (reference sequence). The CDR3 sequence is 15 residues long. The CDR3 sequence: CSASRREGSAGELFF. CDR3 nucleotides: TGCAGTGCTAGTCGGCGGGAGGGCTCGGCCGGGGAGCTGTTTTTT.

The table lists this clonotype with many counts. V is TRBV19 and J is TRBJ2-1, with TRBD2 as a possible D gene (6 bases). Germline V gene lookup returns CDR1 LNHDA and CDR2 SQIVND (reference sequence). Trimming cost V 4 bases and J 3 bases, with 16 bases left between them. The CDR3 loop spans 16 amino acids. CDR3 in amino acids: CASSTGGSGFYNEQFF. The CDR3, as DNA: TGTGCCAGTAGTACCGGGGGAAGTGGATTCTACAATGAGCAGTTCTTC.

This clonotype was counted ten times or more. The chain uses TRBV20-1 and TRBJ2-1; TRBD2 matches 11 bases. Germline V gives CDR1 DFQATT, CDR2 SNEGSKA (reference sequence). V gave up 6 bases and J gave up 1 base; unmatched junction bases: 5. The CDR3 has 15 amino acids. The CDR3 DNA sequence: TGCAGTGCCGCACTAGCGGGAGATTCCTACAATGAGCAGTTCTTC. It is translated as CSAALAGDSYNEQFF.

V gene TRBV20-1 combines with J gene TRBJ2-7, with D unclear. Trimming stripped 1 base from V and 5 bases from J, with 12 bases between. The CDR3 contains 13 residues. Per germline, CDR1 DFQATT and CDR2 SNEGSKA (reference sequence). Written as DNA, the CDR3 is TGCAGTGCTAGAGCTCCCTCTCAGAACGAGCAGTACTTC. Its protein product is CSARAPSQNEQYF.

This clonotype was recorded at least ten times. The chain combines TRBV12-3 or TRBV12-4 with TRBJ2-1; D tentatively fits TRBD1 or TRBD2 (5 bases each). Trimming removed 8 bases at V and 8 bases at J, with 22 bases between. The CDR3 covers 15 residues. The CDR3 bases are TGTGCCAGCTCCAGGGAGCTGCGTTACTGGGATGAGCAGTTCTTC. Translated, it gives CASSRELRYWDEQFF.

In this sample, this clonotype turned up many times. The rearrangement joins TRBV20-1 to TRBJ1-4; D remains unclear. Trimming took off 3 bases at V and 5 bases at J, with 10 bases between the two ends. Germline V lookup: CDR1 DFQATT, CDR2 SNEGSKA (reference sequence). CDR3 length: 13 amino acids. This chain's CDR3 is CSASAGPNEKLFF. CDR3 coding DNA: TGCAGTGCTAGTGCAGGCCCGAATGAAAAACTGTTTTTT.

This clonotype appeared many times. The chain is built from TRBV29-1 and TRBJ1-3; D unresolved. V gave up 6 bases and J gave up 0 bases, with 18 bases separating them. The length of the CDR3 is 16 residues. Germline V gives CDR1 SQVTM, CDR2 ANQGSEA. The CDR3 loop reads CSVSQWAASSGNTIYF. The CDR3 DNA reads TGCAGCGTGTCGCAGTGGGCGGCCTCCTCTGGAAACACCATATATTTT.

As concerns this clonotype: The junction differs from germline at one of its ends, possibly a read error. The chain employs TRBV11-2 and TRBJ2-4; D gene ambiguous. The CDR3 sequence is 14 residues long. CDR1 SGHAT and CDR2 FQNNGV come from the germline V gene. This CDR3 is CSSSLGGNQNIQYF. CDR3 sequence (DNA): TGTTCCAGCAGCTTAGGTGGAAACCAAAACATTCAGTACTTC.

This clonotype was seen a handful of times. The chain joins TRBV5-1 to TRBJ1-5; TRBD1 is a possible D gene (5 bases). This CDR3 is built from 14 residues. In germline, CDR1 is SGHRS, CDR2 YFSETQ. V gave up 4 bases and J gave up 7 bases, with 15 bases separating them. CDR3 nucleotides: TGCGCCAGCAGCCCGGTCGAGGGGCGGCAGCCCCAGCATTTT. This gives the protein CASSPVEGRQPQHF.